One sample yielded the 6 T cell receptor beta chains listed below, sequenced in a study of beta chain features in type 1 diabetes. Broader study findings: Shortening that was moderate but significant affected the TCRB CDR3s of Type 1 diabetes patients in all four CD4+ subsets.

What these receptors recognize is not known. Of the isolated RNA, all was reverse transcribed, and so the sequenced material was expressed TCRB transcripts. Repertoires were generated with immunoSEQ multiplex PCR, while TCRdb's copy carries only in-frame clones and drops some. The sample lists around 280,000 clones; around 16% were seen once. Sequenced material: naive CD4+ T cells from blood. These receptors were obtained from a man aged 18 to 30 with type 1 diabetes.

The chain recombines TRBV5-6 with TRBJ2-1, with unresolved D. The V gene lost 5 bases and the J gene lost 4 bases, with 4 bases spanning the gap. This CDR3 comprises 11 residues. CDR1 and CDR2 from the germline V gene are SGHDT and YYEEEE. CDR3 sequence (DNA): TGTGCCAGCAGTCTTTACAATGAGCAGTTCTTC. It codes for CASSLYNEQFF. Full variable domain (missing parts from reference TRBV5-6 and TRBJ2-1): DAGVTQSPTHLIKTRGQQVTLRCSPKSGHDTVSWYQQALGQGPQFIFQYYEEEERQRGNFPDRFSGHQFPNYSSELNVNALLLGDSALYLCASSLYNEQFFGPGTRLTVL.

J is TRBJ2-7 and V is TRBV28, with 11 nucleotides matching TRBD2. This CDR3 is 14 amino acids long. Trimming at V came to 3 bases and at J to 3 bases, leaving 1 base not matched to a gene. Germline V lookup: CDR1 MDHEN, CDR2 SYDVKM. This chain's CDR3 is CASSLGLAVYEQYF. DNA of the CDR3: TGTGCCAGCAGTTTGGGACTAGCGGTCTACGAGCAGTACTTC. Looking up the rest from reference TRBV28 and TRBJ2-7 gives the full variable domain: DVKVTQSSRYLVKRTGEKVFLECVQDMDHENMFWYRQDPGLGLRLIYFSYDVKMKEKGDIPEGYSVSREKKERFSLILESASTNQTSMYLCASSLGLAVYEQYFGPGTRLTVT.

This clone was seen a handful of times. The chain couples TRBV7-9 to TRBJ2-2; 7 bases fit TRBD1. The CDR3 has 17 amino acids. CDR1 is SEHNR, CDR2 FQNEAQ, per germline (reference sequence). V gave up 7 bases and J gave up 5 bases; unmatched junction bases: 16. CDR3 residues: CASTLLDDRARTGELFF. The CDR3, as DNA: TGTGCCAGCACCCTTCTCGACGACAGGGCTCGGACCGGGGAGCTGTTTTTT.

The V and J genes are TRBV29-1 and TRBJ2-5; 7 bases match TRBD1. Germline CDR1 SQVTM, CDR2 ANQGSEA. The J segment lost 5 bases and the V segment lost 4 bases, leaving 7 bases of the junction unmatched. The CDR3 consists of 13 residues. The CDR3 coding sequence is TGCAGCGTTGCGGGACAGTTCGGGGAGACCCAGTACTTC. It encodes CSVAGQFGETQYF.

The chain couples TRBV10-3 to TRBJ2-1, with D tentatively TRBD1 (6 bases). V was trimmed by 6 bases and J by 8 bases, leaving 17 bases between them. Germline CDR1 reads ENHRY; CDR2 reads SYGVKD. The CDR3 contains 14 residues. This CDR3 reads CAIRSGQSVDEQFF. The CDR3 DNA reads TGTGCCATCAGATCGGGACAATCCGTAGATGAGCAGTTCTTC.

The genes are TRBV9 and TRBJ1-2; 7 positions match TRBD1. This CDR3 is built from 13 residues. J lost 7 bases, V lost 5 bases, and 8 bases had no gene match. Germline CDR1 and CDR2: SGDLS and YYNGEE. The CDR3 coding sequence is TGTGCCAGCAGTATCAACAGGGGTTTTGGCTACACCTTC. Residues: CASSINRGFGYTF.